A selection of T cell receptor beta chains follows, all from one sample in a study of T cell changes during pregnancy in multiple sclerosis. The repertoire was sequenced with immunoSEQ multiplex PCR; TCRdb's copy has only in-frame clones and lacks some. The table records about 100,000 clones, about 90% of them present only once. The material was peripheral blood, obtained in the second trimester of pregnancy. The origin of the receptors is a female donor with multiple sclerosis, enrolled in a pregnancy study. The CDR3 runs from the conserved cysteine through the conserved F or W. Fields, in order: clone size, J gene, V gene, D gene, CDR3 DNA, CDR3 protein. D genes are given only for firm matches. Clone size, where shown, is once, few, many, or a class for clones that have expanded.

>.|TRBJ2-7|TRBV7-7|TRBD2
TGTGCTAGCAGCTTTCAAGAACGAGGGACTAGCGGGATATTAGGCTACGAGCAGTACTTC
CASSFQERGTSGILGYEQYF
>.|TRBJ1-1|TRBV19|.
TGTGCCAGTAGTAATTCGCGCGGCACTGAAGCTTTCTTT
CASSNSRGTEAFF
>.|TRBJ2-2|TRBV7-3|.
TGTGCCAGCAGCTCCTGGGAGGCCCCCGGGGAGCTGTTTTTT
CASSSWEAPGELFF
>.|TRBJ2-7|TRBV7-2|.
TGTGCCAGCAGCCGCGAATTTGGGGGGAGCTCCTACGAGCAGTACTTC
CASSREFGGSSYEQYF
>many|TRBJ2-1|TRBV4-2|.
TGTGCCAGCAGCCAAGACAGGCACAATGAGCAGTTCTTC
CASSQDRHNEQFF
>.|TRBJ2-3|TRBV27|.
TGTGCCAGCAGTTTTCAGGGCACAGATACGCAGTATTTT
CASSFQGTDTQYF
>.|TRBJ2-7|TRBV9|TRBD2
TGTGCCAGCAGCCCCCGGGGGGGGAACGAGCAGTACTTC
CASSPRGGNEQYF
>.|TRBJ1-1|TRBV7-9|TRBD1
TGTGCCAGCACCAGGACAGGGGGAAACACTGAAGCTTTCTTT
CASTRTGGNTEAFF
>.|TRBJ2-7|TRBV6-5|.
TGTGCCAGCAGTTTACAGGGTAAAACCTCCTACGAGCAGTACTTC
CASSLQGKTSYEQYF
>.|TRBJ1-5|TRBV28|.
TGTGCCACCGGCAAGACAGGTATGGGCAATCAGCCCCAGCATTTT
CATGKTGMGNQPQHF
>.|TRBJ2-5|TRBV19|TRBD2
TGTGCCAGTAGTAAAACTAGCGGGAGTTACCAAGAGACCCAGTACTTC
CASSKTSGSYQETQYF
>.|TRBJ1-1|TRBV2|.
TGTGCCAGCCGAAAACAGGGTTGGGAGAACACTGAAGCTTTCTTT
CASRKQGWENTEAFF
>.|TRBJ2-1|TRBV19|.
TGTGCCAGTAGTCAGGAGGGTGGTAGTAGGAATGAGCAGTTCTTC
CASSQEGGSRNEQFF
>.|TRBJ2-7|TRBV30|TRBD1
TGTGCCGGGAACCGGGACAGCTCCTACGAGCAGTACTTC
CAGNRDSSYEQYF
>few|TRBJ1-2|TRBV2|TRBD1
TGTGCCAGCGCAACAGGGGCCCGGAGCTATGGCTACACCTTC
CASATGARSYGYTF
>.|TRBJ1-4|TRBV6-5|.
TGTGCCAGCAGTTACTTTGGGAGGAGGGCTGACAAACTGTTTTTT
CASSYFGRRADKLFF
>.|TRBJ2-4|TRBV29-1|.
TGCAGCGTTAGGGGACTAGCCAAAAACATTCAGTACTTC
CSVRGLAKNIQYF
>once|TRBJ2-7|TRBV2|TRBD1
TGTGCCAGCAGGGGACAGGCAACCTACGAGCAGTACTTC
CASRGQATYEQYF
>once|TRBJ1-1|TRBV15|.
TGTGCCACCAGCGTCCTTGGGGCACCCGTGGACACTGAAGCTTTCTTT
CATSVLGAPVDTEAFF
>.|TRBJ2-1|TRBV2|.
TGTGCCAGCAGGACCCCGTTGCGGAGCTCCTACAATGAGCAGTTCTTC
CASRTPLRSSYNEQFF